This is a list of T cell receptor beta chains from one sample in a study of cytotoxic CD8 clonotypes in ibrutinib-treated CLL. The method was immunoSEQ multiplex PCR; TCRdb's version includes in-frame clones alone and lacks a portion of them. Of hundreds of thousands of clones listed, about 64% are singletons. This specimen consisted of PBMCs, obtained after 36 months of ibrutinib treatment. The source is a human donor with chronic lymphocytic leukemia. The CDR3 runs from the conserved cysteine through the conserved F or W.

V gene	J gene	CDR3 length	CDR3 protein
TRBV15	TRBJ1-2	15	CATSRVGQGGGGYTF
TRBV28	TRBJ2-7	13	CASSLNVGYEQYF
TRBV18	TRBJ2-3	16	CASSPPAKGGTDTQYF
TRBV5-8	TRBJ2-1	17	CASSWGLAGSSYNEQFF
TRBV2	TRBJ1-5	15	CASRGDRGSYQPQHF
TRBV5-1	TRBJ2-1	15	CASSLVSLVNNEQFF
TRBV9	TRBJ2-3	15	CASSPKGRPQDTQYF
TRBV6-1	TRBJ2-5	15	CASSELAGGRETQYF
TRBV29-1	TRBJ1-2	13	CSVRQGGTYGYTF
TRBV29-1	TRBJ2-1	15	CSVDPWLAENNEQFF
TRBV27	TRBJ2-3	14	CASSWGKRGDTQYF
TRBV29-1	TRBJ2-3	14	CSVEGGTSTDTQYF
TRBV6-6	TRBJ2-7	13	CASSDRQAYEQYF
TRBV28	TRBJ2-1	13	CASSILAGSEQFF
TRBV5-1	TRBJ2-1	16	CASSLFALSSYNEQFF
TRBV6-6	TRBJ2-7	15	CASSHRTGAFGEQYF
TRBV7-8	TRBJ2-1	16	CASSSDDGGSNNEQFF
TRBV5-1	TRBJ2-7	12	CASSPRRGEQYF
TRBV20-1	TRBJ2-5	10	CRMVGETQYF
TRBV6-6	TRBJ2-1	16	CASSRTGTSGRTEQFF
TRBV9	TRBJ2-7	13	CASSVADGYEQYF
TRBV19	TRBJ1-2	14	CASSFRPATDGYTF
TRBV28	TRBJ1-1	12	CASSLLLSEAFF
TRBV7-9	TRBJ2-2	15	CASSSGTGDTGELFF
TRBV11-2	TRBJ2-1	16	CASSLALRQAHNEQFF
TRBV11-2	TRBJ2-2	12	CASSLITGELFF
TRBV6-6	TRBJ1-5	13	CATKVRSNQPQHF
TRBV4-1	TRBJ1-1	18	CASSQATIGPSMNTEAFF
TRBV6-1	TRBJ2-7	11	CASSLVNEQYF
TRBV5-1	TRBJ2-7	12	CASSYPGDEQYF
TRBV5-1	TRBJ2-7	16	CASSLAVGTGPYEQYF
TRBV28	TRBJ2-5	17	CASSLWGTSGIQETQYF
TRBV11-2	TRBJ2-7	13	CASSFRSSDEQYF
TRBV15	TRBJ2-1	17	CATSRASLAGSWNEQFF
TRBV4-1	TRBJ1-6	15	CASSQGGLGDSPLHF
TRBV18	TRBJ2-3	16	CASSPMLDLNTDTQYF
TRBV7-9	TRBJ2-1	16	CASSSYTGTWWEEQFF
TRBV7-7	TRBJ2-5	15	CASSLAFSGQETQYF
TRBV27	TRBJ2-7	15	CASRVPRDRGHEQYF
TRBV4-1	TRBJ1-5	16	CASSQVQGQSNQPQHF
TRBV20-1	TRBJ1-1	11	CSASGNTEAFF
TRBV2	TRBJ2-3	16	CASNFGGAGLKDTQYF
TRBV5-1	TRBJ1-1	16	CASSSRQGGLDTEAFF
TRBV11-3	TRBJ1-5	12	CASRGTDQGQHF
TRBV29-1	TRBJ2-1	13	CSVRISGMYEQFF